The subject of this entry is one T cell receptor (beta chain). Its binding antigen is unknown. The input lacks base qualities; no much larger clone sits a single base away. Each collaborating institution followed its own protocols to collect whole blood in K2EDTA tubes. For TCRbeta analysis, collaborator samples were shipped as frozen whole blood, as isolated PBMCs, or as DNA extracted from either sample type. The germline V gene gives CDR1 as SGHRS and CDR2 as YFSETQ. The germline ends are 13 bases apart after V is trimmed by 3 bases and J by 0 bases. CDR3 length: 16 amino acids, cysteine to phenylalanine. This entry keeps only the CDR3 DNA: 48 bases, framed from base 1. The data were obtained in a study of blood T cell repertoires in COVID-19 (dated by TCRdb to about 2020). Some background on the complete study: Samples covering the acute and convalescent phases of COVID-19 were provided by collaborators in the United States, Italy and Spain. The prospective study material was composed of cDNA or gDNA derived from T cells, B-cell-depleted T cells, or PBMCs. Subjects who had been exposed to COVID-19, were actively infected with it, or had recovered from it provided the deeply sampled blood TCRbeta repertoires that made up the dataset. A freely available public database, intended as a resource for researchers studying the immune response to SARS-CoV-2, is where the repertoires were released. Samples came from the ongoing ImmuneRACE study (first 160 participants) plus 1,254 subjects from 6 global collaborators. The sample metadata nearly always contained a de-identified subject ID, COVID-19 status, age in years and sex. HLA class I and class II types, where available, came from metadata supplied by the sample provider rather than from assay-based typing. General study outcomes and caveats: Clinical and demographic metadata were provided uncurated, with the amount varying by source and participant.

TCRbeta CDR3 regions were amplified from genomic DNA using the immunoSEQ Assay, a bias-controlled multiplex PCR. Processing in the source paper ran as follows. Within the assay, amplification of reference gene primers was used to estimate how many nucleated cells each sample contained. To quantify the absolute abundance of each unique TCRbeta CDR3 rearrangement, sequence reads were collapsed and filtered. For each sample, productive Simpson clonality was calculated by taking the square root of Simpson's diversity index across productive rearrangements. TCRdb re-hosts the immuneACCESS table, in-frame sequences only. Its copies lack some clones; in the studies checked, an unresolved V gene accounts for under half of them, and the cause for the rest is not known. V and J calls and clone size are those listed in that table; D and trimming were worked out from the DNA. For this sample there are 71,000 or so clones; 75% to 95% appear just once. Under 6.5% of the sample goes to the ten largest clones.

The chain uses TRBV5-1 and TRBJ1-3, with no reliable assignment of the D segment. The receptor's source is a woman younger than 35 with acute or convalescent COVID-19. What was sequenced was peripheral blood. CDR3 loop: CASSSTILSSGNTIYF. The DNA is TGCGCCAGCAGCTCCACTATCTTGTCCTCTGGAAACACCATATATTTT. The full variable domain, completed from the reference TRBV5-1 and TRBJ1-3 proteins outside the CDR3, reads KAGVTQTPRYLIKTRGQQVTLSCSPISGHRSVSWYQQTPGQGLQFLFEYFSETQRNKGNFPGRFSGRQFSNSRSEMNVSTLELGDSALYLCASSSTILSSGNTIYFGEGSWLTVV.